This T cell receptor beta chain was documented in a study of Ad26.COV2.S vaccination and SARS-CoV-2 variants. Turning to the study itself: Ad26.COV2.S arm of COV1001 included the donor. Intramuscular Ad26.COV2.S doses were given once or twice, 56 days apart.

The treatment is: 19 received Ad26.COV2.S at low or high dose, single or two shots; several received placebo; per-sample allocation not given. Following the first vaccine or placebo injection, samples were taken on day 63. V lost 4 bases, J lost 3 bases, and 9 bases stayed unmatched. CDR3 length: 16 residues. CDR1 is MNHEY, CDR2 SVGAGI, per germline. Using immunoSEQ multiplex PCR, the repertoire was profiled, and TCRdb retains in-frame clones only, with some absent. Among about 680,000 clones listed, roughly 90% were seen once. The material was peripheral blood, obtained in a trial of Ad26.COV2.S vaccine versus placebo. This receptor was taken from a person between 18 and 65 years old who received the Ad26.COV2.S COVID-19 vaccine or a placebo. The rearrangement links TRBV6-5 to TRBJ2-3; the match to TRBD1 covers 8 bases. The CDR3 protein is CASSSHRDRRTDTQYF. In DNA, the CDR3 is TGTGCCAGCAGTTCCCACCGGGACAGGCGGACAGATACGCAGTATTTT.